This T cell receptor (beta chain) was retrieved from a study of blood T cell repertoires in COVID-19. Study as a whole: From T cells, B-cell-depleted T cells, or PBMCs came the material, which was cDNA or gDNA.

This CDR3 has 15 residues. Per the germline V gene, CDR1 is MDHEN and CDR2 is SYDVKM. V was trimmed by 3 bases and J by 0 bases, leaving 6 bases between them. Source study methods: The authors estimated nucleated cell counts from reference gene primer amplification. The repertoire was sequenced with immunoSEQ multiplex PCR; TCRdb's copy has only in-frame clones and lacks some. From that table come the V and J calls and clone size; the DNA was used to work out D and trimming. Of just over 95,000 clones detected, 82% appear once; the ten largest clones hold around a sixth. This clone has only one observation.

Input material: peripheral blood. The chain links TRBV28 to TRBJ2-6, with D perhaps matching TRBD2 (5 bases). The sequence was collected from an older man with acute or convalescent COVID-19. The CDR3 nucleotides are TGTGCCAGCAGTTTGGGAGACTCTGGGGCCAACGTCCTGACTTTC. As protein: CASSLGDSGANVLTF.